This T cell receptor beta chain was captured in a study of radiation and T cells in renal cell carcinoma. Overall study results and limits: From baseline, blood top tumor clonotypes peaked at 2 weeks post-radiation.

Clones were read by immunoSEQ multiplex PCR, and TCRdb kept only the in-frame ones, dropping some. Of roughly 80,000 clones in the sample, less than 85% were seen once. Concerning this clone itself: Its antigen is undetermined.

The sample's time point: blood 4 weeks post-SBRT, at nephrectomy. Treatment defined: 15 Gy SBRT to primary tumor, nephrectomy 4 weeks later. J lost 2 bases, V lost 2 bases, and 3 bases had no gene match. This CDR3 spans 15 amino acids. Germline CDR1 and CDR2: MNHEY and SVGAGI. J is TRBJ2-7 and V is TRBV6-5; 10 nucleotides agree with TRBD2. The sequencing here drew on blood, taken from a patient whose treatment included radiotherapy and nephrectomy. This TCR was recovered from a woman aged 55-69 years with renal cell carcinoma. In DNA, the CDR3 is TGTGCCAGCAGTTACGGTAGCGGGGGGACCTACGAGCAGTACTTC. It codes for CASSYGSGGTYEQYF.